This T cell receptor beta chain was recovered during a study of T-cell reconstitution after alpha-beta-depleted transplantation in children. Looked up from germline, CDR1 is SGHAT and CDR2 is FQNNGV. The V end lost 2 bases, the J end lost 3 bases, and 11 bases lay between the germline ends. CDR3 length: 14 amino acids. Unique molecular identifiers were used in preparing the TCRbeta library. TCRdb re-called the PCR reads through MiXCR, storing one row per CDR3 protein. The sample shows under 450,000 distinct CDR3 sequences, 15% to 20% of them seen only once. In this sample, this clonotype turned up a few times.

The material was PBMCs, mostly from graft donor cells, obtained 360 days after TCRalphabeta/CD19-depleted stem cell transplant. The chain is built from TRBV11-2 and TRBJ2-7, with no clear D. The sequence was obtained from a boy under two years old who had a stem cell transplant for Wiskott-Aldrich syndrome, so the T cells may come from the graft donor. The CDR3 sequence is CASSLYPFLYEQYF. The CDR3 DNA reads as TGTGCCAGCAGCTTATATCCCTTCCTCTACGAGCAGTACTTC.